This T cell receptor beta chain comes out of a study of shared clonotypes between healthy human individuals. Across the whole study: Per donor, three plates held CD4 naive cells, three held CD4 memory, two held CD8 naive and one held CD8 memory.

Study conclusions and caveats: Rarefaction gave evidence that sorted-subset sequencing remained incomplete despite large depth.

As for this clone: Its specificity is unknown.

Once extracted for a subset, genomic DNA was divided evenly among several immunoSEQ plates. TCRdb keeps only in-frame clones here, not all; method: immunoSEQ multiplex PCR. In the table there are 300,000 to 400,000 clones, 87% of which are singletons. Germline V gene sequence: CDR1 MNHNY, CDR2 SVGAGI (reference sequence). This CDR3 spans 14 amino acids. V dropped 0 bases and J dropped 7 bases, with 13 bases sitting between them. This TCR was sampled from a man aged 18 to 30 in good health. The rearrangement joins TRBV6-6 to TRBJ2-7; D may be TRBD1 or TRBD2 (5 bases each). Source material: memory CD8+ T cells sorted from blood. Subset in this sample: CD45RO+ cells pooled with CCR7-negative TemRA cells. In nucleotides, the CDR3 is TGTGCCAGCAGTTACTCCGAGGGGACGGGAGAGCAGTACTTC. Its protein is CASSYSEGTGEQYF.